The clone carrying this TCR beta chain is a singleton in its sample. As yet, its antigen is unknown. Germline CDR1 reads LNHDA; CDR2 reads SQIVND (reference sequence). V was cut by 3 bases and J by 7 bases, with 15 bases left in between. The CDR3 is made up of 14 amino acids. TCRdb's table, derived via immunoSEQ multiplex PCR, lists solely in-frame clones and lacks some. The sample holds over 150,000 clones, 94% seen once. Second-dose schedules of about 4 or about 12 weeks were combined. The data stem from a study of T cell responses to AZD1222 COVID-19 vaccine. Overall study results and limits: Spike-wide coverage was observed for vaccine-associated CD4 TCRs, with dominant responses at 160-218 and 743-854. Most donors were white British and more were female, and clonal diversity was possibly underestimated. Once two AZD1222 doses were given, Spike-specific TCR breadth and depth went up.

This sequence originates from an adult who received the AZD1222 COVID-19 vaccine. Sequencing was performed on peripheral blood, taken 28 days after the second AZD1222 dose. This rearrangement joins TRBV19 to TRBJ1-2; weak D call: TRBD1 (5 bases). CDR3 protein: CASSIQFRVSGYTF. For the CDR3, the DNA is TGTGCCAGTAGTATCCAGTTCAGGGTTTCTGGCTACACCTTC.